This TCR beta chain was sequenced during a study of beta chain features in type 1 diabetes. Across the study: Sorted cells numbering some 110 million were examined across all samples. Regarding the study as a whole: Significant though moderate, a shortening of TCRB CDR3s appeared in all four CD4+ subsets of Type 1 diabetes patients. Within the patient group, naive, central memory and Treg TCRB repertoires appeared more similar to each other than within healthy donors.

Expressed TCRB transcripts were sequenced because the entire RNA isolate underwent reverse transcription. The method was immunoSEQ multiplex PCR; TCRdb's version includes in-frame clones alone and lacks a portion of them. The table records 160,000 or so clones, approximately 9.1% of them present only once. On this clone: The antigen is undetermined. At one boundary the junction diverges from the germline segment, which might be a read error.

This CDR3 spans 15 amino acids. Germline CDR1 SQVTM, CDR2 ANQGSEA. The chain joins TRBV29-1 to TRBJ2-3; 10 positions match TRBD2. The receptor's source is a woman in her twenties or thirties with type 1 diabetes. The sample was central memory CD4+ T cells from blood. The CDR3: CNVETQREGPDTQYF. Here the CDR3 DNA reads TGCAACGTTGAAACTCAGCGGGAGGGCCCAGATACGCAGTATTTT.